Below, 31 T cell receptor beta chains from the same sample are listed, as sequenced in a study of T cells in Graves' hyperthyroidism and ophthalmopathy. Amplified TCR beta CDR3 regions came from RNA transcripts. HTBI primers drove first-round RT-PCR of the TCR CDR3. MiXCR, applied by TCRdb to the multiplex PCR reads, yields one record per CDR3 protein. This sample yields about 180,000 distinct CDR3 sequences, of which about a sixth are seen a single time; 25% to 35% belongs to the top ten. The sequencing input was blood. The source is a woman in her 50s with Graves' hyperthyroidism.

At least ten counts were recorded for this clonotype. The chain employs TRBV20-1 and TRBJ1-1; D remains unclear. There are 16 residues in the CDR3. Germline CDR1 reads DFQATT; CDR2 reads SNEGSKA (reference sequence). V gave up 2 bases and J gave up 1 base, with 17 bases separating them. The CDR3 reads CSARTTGLQSNTEAFF. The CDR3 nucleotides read TGCAGTGCTAGAACCACCGGACTGCAATCGAACACTGAAGCTTTCTTT.

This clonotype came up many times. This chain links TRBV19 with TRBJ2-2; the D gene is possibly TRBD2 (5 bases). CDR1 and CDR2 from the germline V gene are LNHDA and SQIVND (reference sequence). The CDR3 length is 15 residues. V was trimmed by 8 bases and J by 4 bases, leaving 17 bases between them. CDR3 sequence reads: CASGKTTSGTGELFF. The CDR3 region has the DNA TGTGCCAGTGGTAAGACTACCTCGGGCACCGGGGAGCTGTTTTTT.

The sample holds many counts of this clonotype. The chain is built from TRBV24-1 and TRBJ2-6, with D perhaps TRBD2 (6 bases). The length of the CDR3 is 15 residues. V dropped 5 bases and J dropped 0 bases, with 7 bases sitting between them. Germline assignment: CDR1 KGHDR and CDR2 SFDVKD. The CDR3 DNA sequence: TGTGCCACCAGTGCCGGGGGCTCTGGGGCCAACGTCCTGACTTTC. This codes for CATSAGGSGANVLTF.

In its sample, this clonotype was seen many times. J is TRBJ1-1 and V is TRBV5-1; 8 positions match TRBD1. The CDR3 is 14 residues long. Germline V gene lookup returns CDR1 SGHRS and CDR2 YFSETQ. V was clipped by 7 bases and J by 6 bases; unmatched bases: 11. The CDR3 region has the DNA TGCGCCAGCGGTACAGGGGGGTGGATGGCTGAAGCTTTCTTT. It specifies CASGTGGWMAEAFF.

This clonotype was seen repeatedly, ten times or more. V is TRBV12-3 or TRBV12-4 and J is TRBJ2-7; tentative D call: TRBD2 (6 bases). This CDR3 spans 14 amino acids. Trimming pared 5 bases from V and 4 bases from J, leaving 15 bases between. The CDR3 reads CASSGLNGRYEQYF. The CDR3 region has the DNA TGTGCCAGCAGTGGACTAAATGGGAGGTACGAGCAGTACTTC.

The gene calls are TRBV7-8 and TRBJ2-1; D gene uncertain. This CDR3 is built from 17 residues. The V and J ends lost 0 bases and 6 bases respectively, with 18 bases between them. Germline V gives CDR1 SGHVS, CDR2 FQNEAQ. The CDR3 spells CASSLAEGTRWGNEQFF. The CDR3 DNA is TGTGCCAGCAGCTTAGCGGAAGGCACCCGGTGGGGCAATGAGCAGTTCTTC.

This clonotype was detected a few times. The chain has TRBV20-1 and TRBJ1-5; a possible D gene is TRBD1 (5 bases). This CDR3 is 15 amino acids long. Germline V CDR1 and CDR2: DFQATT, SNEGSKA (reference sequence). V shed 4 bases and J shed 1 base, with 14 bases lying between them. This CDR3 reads CSATYGAGSNQPQHF. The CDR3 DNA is TGCAGTGCTACATACGGGGCGGGGAGCAATCAGCCCCAGCATTTT.

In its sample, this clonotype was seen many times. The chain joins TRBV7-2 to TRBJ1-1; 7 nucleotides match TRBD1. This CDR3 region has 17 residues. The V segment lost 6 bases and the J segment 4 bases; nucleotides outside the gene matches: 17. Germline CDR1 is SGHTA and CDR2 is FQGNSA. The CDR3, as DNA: TGTGCCAGCAGTCCCCCCAGGAGGGGGCGCCGGGGCACTGAAGCTTTCTTT. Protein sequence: CASSPPRRGRRGTEAFF.

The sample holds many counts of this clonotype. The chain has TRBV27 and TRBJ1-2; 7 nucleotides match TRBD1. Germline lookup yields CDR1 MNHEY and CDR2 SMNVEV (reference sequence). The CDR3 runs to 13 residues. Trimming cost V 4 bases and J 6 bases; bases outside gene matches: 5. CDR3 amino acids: CASSSLDRDGYTF. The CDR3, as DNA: TGTGCCAGCAGTTCCCTAGACAGGGATGGCTACACCTTC.

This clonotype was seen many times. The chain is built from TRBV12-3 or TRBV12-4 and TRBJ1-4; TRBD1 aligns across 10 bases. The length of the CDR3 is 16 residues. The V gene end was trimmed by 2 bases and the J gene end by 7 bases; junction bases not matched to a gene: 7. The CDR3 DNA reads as TGTGCCAGCAGTTTAATCGACAGGGGGCGAGGTGAAAAACTGTTTTTT. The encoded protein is CASSLIDRGRGEKLFF.

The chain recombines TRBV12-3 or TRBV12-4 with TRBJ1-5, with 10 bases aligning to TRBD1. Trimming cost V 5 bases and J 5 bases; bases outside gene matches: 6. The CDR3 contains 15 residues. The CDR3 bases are TGTGCCAGCAGTCGGACGGGACAGGGGTATCAGCCCCAGCATTTT. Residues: CASSRTGQGYQPQHF.

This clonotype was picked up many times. Written as DNA, the CDR3 is TGTGCCAGCAGCCGAACAGGGTACGGATCACCCCTCCACTTT. Translation: CASSRTGYGSPLHF. The chain uses TRBV14 and TRBJ1-6; a weak D match, TRBD1 (6 bases). Trimming removed 4 bases at V and 10 bases at J, with 14 bases between. The germline gives CDR1 SGHDN, CDR2 FVKESK. The CDR3 extends over 14 amino acids.

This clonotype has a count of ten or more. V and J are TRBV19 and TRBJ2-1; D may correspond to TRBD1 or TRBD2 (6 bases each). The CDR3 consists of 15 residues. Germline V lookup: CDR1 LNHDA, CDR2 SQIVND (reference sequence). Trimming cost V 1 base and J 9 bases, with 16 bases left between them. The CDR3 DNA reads TGTGCCAGTAGTATAGCGAGTAGGGGGGCGGGTGAGCAGTTCTTC. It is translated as CASSIASRGAGEQFF.

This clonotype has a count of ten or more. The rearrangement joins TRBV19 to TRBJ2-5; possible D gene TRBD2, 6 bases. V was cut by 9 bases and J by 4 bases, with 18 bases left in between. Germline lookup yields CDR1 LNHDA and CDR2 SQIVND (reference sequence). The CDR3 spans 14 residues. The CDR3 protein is CASRDAGTGETQYF. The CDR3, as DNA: TGTGCCAGCCGCGACGCTGGGACTGGAGAGACCCAGTACTTC.

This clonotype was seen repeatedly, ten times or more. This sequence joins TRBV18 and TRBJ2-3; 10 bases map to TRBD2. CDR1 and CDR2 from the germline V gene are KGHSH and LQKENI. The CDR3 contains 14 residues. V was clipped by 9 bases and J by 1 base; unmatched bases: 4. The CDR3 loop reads CASKGTSGTDTQYF. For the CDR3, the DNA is TGTGCCAGTAAAGGGACTAGCGGCACAGATACGCAGTATTTT.

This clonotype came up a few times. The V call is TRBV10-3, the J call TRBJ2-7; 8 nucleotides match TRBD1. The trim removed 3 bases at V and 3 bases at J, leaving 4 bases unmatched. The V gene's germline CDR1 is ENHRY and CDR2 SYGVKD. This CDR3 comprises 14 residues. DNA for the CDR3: TGTGCCATCAGTGAACAGGGGGTCAGCTACGAGCAGTACTTC. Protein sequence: CAISEQGVSYEQYF.

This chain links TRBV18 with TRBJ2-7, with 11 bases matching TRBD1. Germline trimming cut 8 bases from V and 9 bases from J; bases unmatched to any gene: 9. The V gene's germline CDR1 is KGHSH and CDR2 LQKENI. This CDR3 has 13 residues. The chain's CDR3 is CASRTGGHSGQYF. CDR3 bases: TGTGCCAGCCGGACAGGGGGCCACTCCGGGCAGTACTTC. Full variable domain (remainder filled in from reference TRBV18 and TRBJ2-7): NAGVMQNPRHLVRRRGQEARLRCSPMKGHSHVYWYRQLPEEGLKFMVYLQKENIIDESGMPKERFSAEFPKEGPSILRIQQVVRGDSAAYFCASRTGGHSGQYFGPGTRLTVT.

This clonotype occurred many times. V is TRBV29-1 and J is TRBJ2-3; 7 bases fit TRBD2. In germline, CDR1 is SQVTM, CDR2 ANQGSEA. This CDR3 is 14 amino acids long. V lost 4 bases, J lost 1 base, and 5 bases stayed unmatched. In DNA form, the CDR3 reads TGCAGCGTTGGGTGGGGAGGGGGCACAGATACGCAGTATTTT. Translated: CSVGWGGGTDTQYF.

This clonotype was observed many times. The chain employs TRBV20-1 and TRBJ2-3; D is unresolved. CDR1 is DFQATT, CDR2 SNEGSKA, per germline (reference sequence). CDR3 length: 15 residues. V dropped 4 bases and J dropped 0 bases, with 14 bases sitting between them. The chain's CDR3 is CSANVLTRSTDTQYF. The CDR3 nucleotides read TGCAGTGCTAATGTCTTAACCAGAAGCACAGATACGCAGTATTTT.

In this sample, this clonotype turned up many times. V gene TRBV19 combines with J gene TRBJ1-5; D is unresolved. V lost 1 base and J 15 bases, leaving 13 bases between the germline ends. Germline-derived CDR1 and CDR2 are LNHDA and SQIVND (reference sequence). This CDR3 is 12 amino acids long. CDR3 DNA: TGTGCCAGTAGTATAGCGGCTGGACCGGGGCATTTT. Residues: CASSIAAGPGHF.

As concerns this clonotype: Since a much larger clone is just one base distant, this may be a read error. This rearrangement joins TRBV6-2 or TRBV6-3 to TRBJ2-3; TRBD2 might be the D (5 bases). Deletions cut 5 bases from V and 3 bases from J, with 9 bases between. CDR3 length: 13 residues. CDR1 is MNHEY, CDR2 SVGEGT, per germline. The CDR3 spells CASSRTVTDTQYF. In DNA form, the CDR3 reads TGTGCCAGCAGTCGGACTGTGACAGATACGCAGTATTTT.

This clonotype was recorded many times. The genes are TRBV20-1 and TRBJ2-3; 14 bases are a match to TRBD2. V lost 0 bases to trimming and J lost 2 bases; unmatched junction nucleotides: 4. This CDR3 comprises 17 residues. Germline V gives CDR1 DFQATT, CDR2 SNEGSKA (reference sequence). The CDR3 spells CSARDRTSGGPTDTQYF. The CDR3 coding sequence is TGCAGTGCTAGAGACCGGACTAGCGGGGGGCCCACAGATACGCAGTATTTT.

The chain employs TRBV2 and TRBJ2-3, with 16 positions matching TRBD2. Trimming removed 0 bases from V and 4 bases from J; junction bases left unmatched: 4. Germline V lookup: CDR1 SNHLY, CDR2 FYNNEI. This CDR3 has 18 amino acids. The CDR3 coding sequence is TGTGCCAGCAGTGAAGCAGGGACTAGCGGGAGGGCCGCAGATACGCAGTATTTT. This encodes CASSEAGTSGRAADTQYF.

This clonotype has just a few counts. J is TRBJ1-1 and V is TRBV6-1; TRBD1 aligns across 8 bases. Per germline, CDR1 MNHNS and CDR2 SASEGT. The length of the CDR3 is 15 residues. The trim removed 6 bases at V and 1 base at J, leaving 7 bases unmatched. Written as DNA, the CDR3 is TGTGCCAGCAGCGACAGGGGAAGCGCGAACACTGAAGCTTTCTTT. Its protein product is CASSDRGSANTEAFF.

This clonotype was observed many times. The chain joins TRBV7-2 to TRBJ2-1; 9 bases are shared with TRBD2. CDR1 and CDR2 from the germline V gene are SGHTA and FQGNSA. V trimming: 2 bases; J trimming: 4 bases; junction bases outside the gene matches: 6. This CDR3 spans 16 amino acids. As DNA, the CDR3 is TGTGCCAGCAGCTTAATTCATGCGGGGGGGTACAATGAGCAGTTCTTC. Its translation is CASSLIHAGGYNEQFF. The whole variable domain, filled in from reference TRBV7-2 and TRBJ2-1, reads GAGVSQSPSNKVTEKGKDVELRCDPISGHTALYWYRQSLGQGLEFLIYFQGNSAPDKSGLPSDRFSAERTGGSVSTLTIQRTQQEDSAVYLCASSLIHAGGYNEQFFGPGTRLTVL.

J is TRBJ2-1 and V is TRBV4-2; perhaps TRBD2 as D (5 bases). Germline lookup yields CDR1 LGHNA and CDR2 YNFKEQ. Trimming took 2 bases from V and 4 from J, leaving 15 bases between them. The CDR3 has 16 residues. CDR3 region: CASSQPGESTYNEQFF. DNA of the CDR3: TGTGCCAGCAGCCAACCTGGGGAGTCCACATACAATGAGCAGTTCTTC.

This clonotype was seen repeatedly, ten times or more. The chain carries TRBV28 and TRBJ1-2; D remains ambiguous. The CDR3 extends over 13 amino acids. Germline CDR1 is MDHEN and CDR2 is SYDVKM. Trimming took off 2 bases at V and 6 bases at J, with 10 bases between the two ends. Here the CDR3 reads CASSLDITHGYTF. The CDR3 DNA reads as TGTGCCAGCAGTTTAGACATCACCCATGGCTACACCTTC.

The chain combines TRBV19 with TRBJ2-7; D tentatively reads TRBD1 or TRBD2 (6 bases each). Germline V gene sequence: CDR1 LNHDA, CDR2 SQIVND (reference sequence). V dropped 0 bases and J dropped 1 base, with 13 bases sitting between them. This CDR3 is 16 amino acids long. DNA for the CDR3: TGTGCCAGTAGTATAGAGGGGGGACACCTGTCCTACGAGCAGTACTTC. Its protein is CASSIEGGHLSYEQYF.

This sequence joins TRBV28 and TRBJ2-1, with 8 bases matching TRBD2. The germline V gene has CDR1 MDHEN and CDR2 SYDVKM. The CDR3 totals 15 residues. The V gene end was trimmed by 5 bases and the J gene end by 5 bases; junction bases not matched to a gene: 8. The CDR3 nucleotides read TGTGCCAGCAGTCCTTTGCGGGAGGACAACAATGAGCAGTTCTTC. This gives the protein CASSPLREDNNEQFF.

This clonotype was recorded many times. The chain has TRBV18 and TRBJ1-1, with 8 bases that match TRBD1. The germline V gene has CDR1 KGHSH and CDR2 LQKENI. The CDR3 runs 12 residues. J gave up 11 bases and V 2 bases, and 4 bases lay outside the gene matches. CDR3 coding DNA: TGTGCCAGCTCACCAGACAGGGGCTGGGCTTTCTTT. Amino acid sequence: CASSPDRGWAFF.

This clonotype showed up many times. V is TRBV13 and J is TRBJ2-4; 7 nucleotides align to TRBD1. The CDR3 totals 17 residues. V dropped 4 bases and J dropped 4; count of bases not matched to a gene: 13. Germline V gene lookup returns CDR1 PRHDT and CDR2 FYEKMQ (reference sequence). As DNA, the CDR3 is TGTGCCAGCAGCTCGGCCAGGGCCGGGACAGCGAAAAACATTCAGTACTTC. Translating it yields CASSSARAGTAKNIQYF.